The 31 T cell receptor beta chains given below trace back to one sample, sequenced in a study of glioma-infiltrating T cells. Amplification of TCR alpha and beta CDR3 regions from RNA used iRepertoire nested multiplex PCR. TCRdb re-called the multiplex PCR reads with MiXCR, one entry per CDR3 protein. This repertoire shows about 93,000 distinct CDR3 sequences, 35% to 45% found once; its top ten account for more than 30%. Sequencing input: glioma tissue, nonneoplastic brain tissue, or PBMCs (not recorded which). These receptor sequences come from a human donor with low-grade glioma or glioblastoma, undergoing nonglioma brain surgery, or in good health (not recorded which).

With regard to this clonotype: At one of its ends the junction is not consistent with the germline gene, which may arise from a read error. The chain links TRBV27 to TRBJ2-5; 8 bases fit TRBD2. Germline lookup yields CDR1 MNHEY and CDR2 SMNVEV (reference sequence). This CDR3 spans 15 amino acids. The CDR3 region is CDSSPRGLVGETQYF. The CDR3 coding sequence is TGTGACAGCAGTCCCCGGGGACTAGTAGGAGAGACCCAGTACTTC.

The sample holds many counts of this clonotype. V is TRBV19 and J is TRBJ1-3; tentative D call: TRBD1 (6 bases). Germline lookup yields CDR1 LNHDA and CDR2 SQIVND (reference sequence). The V end was cut by 7 bases, the J end by 2 bases, with 15 bases between. This CDR3 has 15 residues. CDR3 nucleotides: TGTGCCAGTATCGGTCGGGACACGGCTGGAAACACCATATATTTT. Protein sequence: CASIGRDTAGNTIYF.

Notes on this clonotype: Being one base from a much bigger clone, this may be a read error. This chain joins TRBV5-1 and TRBJ2-3, with D unclear. Deletions cut 5 bases from V and 5 bases from J, with 18 bases between. Per the germline V gene, CDR1 is SGHRS and CDR2 is YFSETQ. The CDR3 sequence is 15 residues long. The CDR3 nucleotides read TGCGCCAGCAGAACGGGCGGAGCATTAGTAGATACGCAGTATTTT. Translated: CASRTGGALVDTQYF. The variable domain in full, completed from reference TRBV5-1 and TRBJ2-3, reads KAGVTQTPRYLIKTRGQQVTLSCSPISGHRSVSWYQQTPGQGLQFLFEYFSETQRNKGNFPGRFSGRQFSNSRSEMNVSTLELGDSALYLCASRTGGALVDTQYFGPGTRLTVL.

Turning to this clonotype: One end of the junction does not line up with germline, which may come from a read error. The chain employs TRBV11-3 and TRBJ1-2; 7 positions match TRBD1. CDR3 length: 14 amino acids. The germline CDR1 and CDR2 sequences are SGHNT and YENEEA. The CDR3, as DNA: TGTGCCAGCAGCTTAGACAGGGACAGATATGGTTACACCTTC. The encoded protein is CASSLDRDRYGYTF.

There are many counts of this clonotype. V gene TRBV4-1 combines with J gene TRBJ2-7; tentative D call: TRBD1 (6 bases). CDR3 length equals 15 residues. Germline CDR1 and CDR2: MGHRA and YSYEKL. V lost 1 base to trimming and J lost 6 bases, with 16 bases between them. The CDR3 sequence is CASSQGISQGREQYF. The CDR3, as DNA: TGCGCCAGCAGCCAAGGGATCTCCCAGGGGCGCGAGCAGTACTTC.

This clonotype came up many times. V is TRBV24-1 and J is TRBJ1-2; D ambiguous. There are 14 residues in the CDR3. Looked up from germline, CDR1 is KGHDR and CDR2 is SFDVKD. V lost 3 bases, J lost 4 bases, and 11 bases lay in between. The CDR3 coding sequence is TGTGCCACCAGTGATCCCGGGAAGTCCTATGGCTACACCTTC. Protein sequence: CATSDPGKSYGYTF.

The CDR3 spells CSARGQSYGYTF. For the CDR3, the DNA is TGCAGTGCTAGAGGGCAGAGTTATGGCTACACCTTC. The chain carries TRBV20-1 and TRBJ1-2; no definite D call. This CDR3 has 12 residues. V was cut by 1 base and J by 5 bases, with 8 bases left in between. Germline assignment: CDR1 DFQATT and CDR2 SNEGSKA (reference sequence).

This clonotype was observed at least ten times. This sequence joins TRBV2 and TRBJ2-1, with a tentative D call TRBD2 (5 bases). Deletions cut 3 bases from V and 8 bases from J, with 14 bases between. The CDR3 is 14 amino acids. Germline assignment: CDR1 SNHLY and CDR2 FYNNEI. The CDR3 reads CASSDPGVSDEQFF. For the CDR3, the DNA is TGTGCCAGCAGTGATCCCGGGGTAAGCGATGAGCAGTTCTTC.

This clonotype was seen repeatedly, ten times or more. The rearrangement links TRBV20-1 to TRBJ1-2, with D maybe TRBD1 (6 bases). V lost 2 bases and J 2 bases, leaving 9 bases between the germline ends. Germline V gene lookup returns CDR1 DFQATT and CDR2 SNEGSKA (reference sequence). CDR3 length equals 13 residues. In DNA, the CDR3 is TGCAGTGCTAGACCCACAGGGAACTATGGCTACACCTTC. It is translated as CSARPTGNYGYTF.

V gene TRBV7-3 combines with J gene TRBJ2-5; 8 bases fit TRBD2. Germline V gives CDR1 SGHTA, CDR2 FQGTGA. CDR3 length equals 16 residues. V lost 5 bases, J lost 1 base, and 9 bases stayed unmatched. Written as DNA, the CDR3 is TGTGCCAGCAGCCCTACCGGCGGGGGGTTCCAAGAGACCCAGTACTTC. Its protein product is CASSPTGGGFQETQYF.

This clonotype was observed at least ten times. This chain joins TRBV14 and TRBJ1-2; 7 nucleotides agree with TRBD1. Germline-derived CDR1 and CDR2 are SGHDN and FVKESK. This CDR3 has 15 residues. Germline trimming cut 3 bases from V and 1 base from J; bases unmatched to any gene: 5. The CDR3 nucleotides are TGTGCCAGCAGCCACCGGGACAGCCTTAACTATGGCTACACCTTC. It translates to CASSHRDSLNYGYTF.

In the case of this clonotype: A much larger clone lies one base from this, so it may be a read error. The conserved final phenylalanine or tryptophan is absent from the CDR3, which likely points to a read error. DNA of the CDR3: TGCAGCGTTCAACCAGGGGTTACTGAAGCTTTCCTT. Protein: CSVQPGVTEAFL. This chain uses TRBV29-1 with TRBJ1-1, with D possibly matching TRBD1 (6 bases). The V and J ends lost 5 bases and 5 bases respectively, with 12 bases between them. Per germline, CDR1 SQVTM and CDR2 ANQGSEA. CDR3 length equals 12 residues.

The CDR3 reads CATSDPRDGEGQPLHF. As DNA, the CDR3 is TGTGCCACCAGTGATCCCCGGGACGGTGAGGGCCAGCCCCTCCACTTT. The chain employs TRBV24-1 and TRBJ1-6, with a possible D match to TRBD1 (5 bases). Germline loops: CDR1 KGHDR, CDR2 SFDVKD. The CDR3 extends over 16 amino acids. Trimming stripped 3 bases from V and 13 bases from J, with 21 bases between.

This clonotype was observed at least ten times. CDR3 nucleotides: TGTGCCAGCAGCAAAGGGACACTGAACACTGAAGCTTTCTTT. The encoded protein is CASSKGTLNTEAFF. V and J are TRBV7-8 and TRBJ1-1; TRBD1 might be the D (6 bases). This CDR3 is built from 14 residues. CDR1 is SGHVS and CDR2 is FQNEAQ in the germline V gene. V was clipped by 5 bases and J by 0 bases, with 10 bases between them.

This clonotype was recorded at least ten times. CDR3 amino acids: CSARVPATDTQYF. CDR3 nucleotide sequence: TGCAGTGCTAGAGTTCCGGCCACAGATACGCAGTATTTT. The chain employs TRBV20-1 and TRBJ2-3, with D unresolved. From germline, CDR1 is DFQATT and CDR2 SNEGSKA (reference sequence). V shed 1 base and J shed 2 bases, with 7 bases lying between them. The CDR3 loop spans 13 amino acids.

This clonotype occurred once. This chain joins TRBV20-1 and TRBJ1-1; D not certain. Deletions cut 7 bases from V and 7 bases from J, with 16 bases between. Per germline, CDR1 DFQATT and CDR2 SNEGSKA (reference sequence). This CDR3 region has 12 residues. The DNA of the CDR3 is TGCAGTGGAGGGTTTGGGGTCATTGAAGCTTTCTTT. It codes for CSGGFGVIEAFF.

A word on this clonotype: At one end the junction does not follow the germline gene, possibly because of a read error. CDR3 loop: CASSPSGWGGKPFF. CDR3 coding DNA: TGTGCCAGCTCACCATCCGGGTGGGGTGGAAAACCGTTTTTT. V is TRBV18 and J is TRBJ1-4; D is unresolved. The length of the CDR3 is 14 residues. Per germline, CDR1 KGHSH and CDR2 LQKENI.

This clonotype has ten or more counts. This chain connects TRBV12-3 or TRBV12-4 to TRBJ1-2; no clear D. This CDR3 has 13 amino acids. V was shortened by 3 bases and J by 8 bases, with 13 bases between the two germline ends. The CDR3 here is CASSFRVMGGYTF. The CDR3 DNA reads as TGTGCCAGCAGTTTCCGGGTCATGGGGGGCTACACCTTC.

The V gene is TRBV20-1, the J gene TRBJ2-7, with TRBD1 as a possible D gene (5 bases). V was cut by 7 bases and J by 9 bases, with 19 bases left in between. The germline V gene encodes CDR1 DFQATT and CDR2 SNEGSKA (reference sequence). CDR3 size: 12 residues. DNA for the CDR3: TGCAGTGTTAAGGGGCAGACAGATACGCAGTACTTC. It encodes CSVKGQTDTQYF.

This clonotype was seen repeatedly, ten times or more. V and J are TRBV10-3 and TRBJ1-1, with 7 bases aligning to TRBD1. From germline, CDR1 is ENHRY and CDR2 SYGVKD. The length of the CDR3 is 13 residues. Losses at the gene ends were 10 bases for V and 1 base for J; bases not matched to a gene: 6. The CDR3 loop reads CATGGQSNTEAFF. In nucleotides, the CDR3 is TGTGCCACAGGGGGACAGTCGAACACTGAAGCTTTCTTT.

In the case of this clonotype: A much more abundant neighbour one base away suggests this may be a read error. The gene calls are TRBV4-1 and TRBJ2-7, with no clear D. This CDR3 contains 14 residues. Germline lookup yields CDR1 MGHRA and CDR2 YSYEKL. In nucleotides, the CDR3 is TGTGCCAGCAGCTTGGACGGCGGTACCTACGAGCAGTGCTTC. Translating it yields CASSLDGGTYEQCF.

This clonotype showed up many times. This chain joins TRBV7-2 and TRBJ1-2; maybe TRBD1 (5 bases). CDR1 and CDR2 from the germline V gene are SGHTA and FQGNSA. The V and J ends lost 2 bases and 7 bases respectively, with 14 bases between them. The CDR3 has 14 residues. CDR3 residues: CASSLQGVLAGYTF. The CDR3 DNA reads as TGTGCCAGCAGCTTACAGGGAGTTTTGGCTGGCTACACCTTC. Full variable domain (outside the CDR3, taken from reference TRBV7-2 and TRBJ1-2): GAGVSQSPSNKVTEKGKDVELRCDPISGHTALYWYRQSLGQGLEFLIYFQGNSAPDKSGLPSDRFSAERTGGSVSTLTIQRTQQEDSAVYLCASSLQGVLAGYTFGSGTRLTVV.

Many counts were recorded for this clonotype. This chain uses TRBV13 with TRBJ2-3; 10 bases match TRBD2. Germline CDR1 PRHDT, CDR2 FYEKMQ (reference sequence). The J segment lost 6 bases and the V segment lost 5 bases, leaving 5 bases of the junction unmatched. The CDR3 consists of 14 residues. This CDR3 reads CASSRGLAEDTQYF. DNA for the CDR3: TGTGCCAGCAGCAGAGGACTAGCGGAGGATACGCAGTATTTT.

The chain recombines TRBV7-2 with TRBJ1-2; 12 positions match TRBD1. This CDR3 has 16 amino acids. J was trimmed by 4 bases and V by 6 bases; bases with no gene match: 9. The germline V gene has CDR1 SGHTA and CDR2 FQGNSA. The CDR3 region has the DNA TGTGCCAGCAGTCCGGGACAGGGGGCTTCGGGCTATGGCTACACCTTC. Translating it yields CASSPGQGASGYGYTF.

This clonotype has a count of ten or more. The chain combines TRBV2 with TRBJ2-1; D remains ambiguous. Trimming took 7 bases from V and 4 from J, leaving 5 bases between them. Germline CDR1 is SNHLY and CDR2 is FYNNEI. There are 11 residues in the CDR3. CDR3 nucleotides: TGTGCCAGCAACCTATACAATGAGCAGTTCTTC. Encoded protein: CASNLYNEQFF.

This clonotype was recorded many times. This sequence joins TRBV7-2 and TRBJ2-7; 7 bases agree with TRBD1. Trimming took 5 bases from V and 5 from J; bases not matched to a gene: 12. This CDR3 contains 15 residues. From germline, CDR1 is SGHTA and CDR2 FQGNSA. The DNA of the CDR3 is TGTGCCAGCAGCCCGAGCCCGGACAGGATTCACGAGCAGTACTTC. It translates to CASSPSPDRIHEQYF.

This clonotype was detected many times. The rearrangement joins TRBV7-9 to TRBJ2-4, with 7 positions matching TRBD2. There are 14 residues in the CDR3. Per germline, CDR1 SEHNR and CDR2 FQNEAQ (reference sequence). V shed 5 bases and J 3 bases; nucleotides not matched to a gene: 4. The CDR3 region is CASSPAGSKNIQYF. The DNA of the CDR3 is TGTGCCAGCAGCCCAGCGGGGAGCAAAAACATTCAGTACTTC.

V and J are TRBV20-1 and TRBJ2-3; TRBD1 might be the D (5 bases). Trimming left V 6 bases short and J 5 bases short, with 6 bases between. Germline CDR1 and CDR2: DFQATT and SNEGSKA (reference sequence). The CDR3 is 10 amino acids. The CDR3: CSAGVDTQYF. The CDR3 DNA is TGCAGTGCAGGGGTAGATACGCAGTATTTT.

This clonotype was found many times. The J gene is TRBJ2-7, the V gene TRBV4-3; the match to TRBD1 covers 7 bases. This CDR3 has 18 residues. Looked up from germline, CDR1 is LGHNA and CDR2 is YSLEER. V lost 0 bases and J lost 2; bases outside the gene matches: 13. Written as DNA, the CDR3 is TGCGCCAGCAGCCAAGATATTCTCCGACAGGGAACCACCTACGAGCAGTACTTC. Translated: CASSQDILRQGTTYEQYF.

The chain carries TRBV9 and TRBJ2-2, with TRBD2 identical over 12 bases. The CDR3 consists of 15 residues. V was clipped by 2 bases and J by 7 bases; unmatched bases: 3. CDR1 SGDLS and CDR2 YYNGEE come from the germline V gene. CDR3 sequence (DNA): TGTGCCAGCAGCGTGACTAGCGGGGGAATCGGGGAGCTGTTTTTT. This encodes CASSVTSGGIGELFF.

This clonotype was counted ten times or more. This chain connects TRBV12-3 or TRBV12-4 to TRBJ2-1; a possible D gene is TRBD2 (6 bases). Trimming removed 6 bases from V and 10 bases from J, with 13 bases in between. The CDR3 has 12 amino acids. The CDR3 DNA sequence: TGTGCCAGCAGCGGGGCCGCGGGGGAGCAGTTCTTC. Translated, it gives CASSGAAGEQFF.